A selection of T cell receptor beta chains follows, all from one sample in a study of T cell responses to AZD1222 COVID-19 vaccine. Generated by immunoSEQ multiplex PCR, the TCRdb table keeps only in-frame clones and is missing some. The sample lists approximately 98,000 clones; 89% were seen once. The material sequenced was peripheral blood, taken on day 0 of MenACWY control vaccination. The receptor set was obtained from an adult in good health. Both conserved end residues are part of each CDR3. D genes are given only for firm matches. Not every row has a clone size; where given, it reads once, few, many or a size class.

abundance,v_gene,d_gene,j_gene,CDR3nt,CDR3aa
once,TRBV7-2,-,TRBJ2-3,TGTGCCAGCAGCTTTCTAGCCACAGATACGCAGTATTTT,CASSFLATDTQYF
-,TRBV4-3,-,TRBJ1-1,TGCGCCAGCAGCCAAGATTGGGTTACTGAAGCTTTCTTT,CASSQDWVTEAFF
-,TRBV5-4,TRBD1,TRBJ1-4,TGTGCCAGCAGCCCCGGGACAGGGCCAACTAATGAAAAACTGTTTTTT,CASSPGTGPTNEKLFF
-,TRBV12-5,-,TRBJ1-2,TGTGCTAGTGGTCCCGTTTTATCAGCTAACTATGGCTACACCTTC,CASGPVLSANYGYTF
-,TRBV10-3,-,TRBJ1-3,TGTGCCATCAGTGCCGGATTCCAAGTATCTGGAAACACCATATATTTT,CAISAGFQVSGNTIYF
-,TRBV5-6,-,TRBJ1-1,TGTGCCAGCAGCCCCCAGGGATTGTACGGCACTGAAGCTTTCTTT,CASSPQGLYGTEAFF
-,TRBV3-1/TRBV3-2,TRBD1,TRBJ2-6,TGTGCCAGCAGCCGCCGACAGGGGGCCGATGGGGCCAACGTCCTGACTTTC,CASSRRQGADGANVLTF
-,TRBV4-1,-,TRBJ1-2,TGCGCCAGCAGCCATCCCCCCTCCGGCTACACCTTC,CASSHPPSGYTF
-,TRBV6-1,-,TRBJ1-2,TGTGCCAGCAGTGAAGGAGAGGGCGGGGGCTATGGCTACACCTTC,CASSEGEGGGYGYTF
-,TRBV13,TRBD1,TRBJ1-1,TGTGCCAGCAGCCCCGACAGGGCCACTGAAGCTTTCTTT,CASSPDRATEAFF
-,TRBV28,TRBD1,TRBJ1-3,TGTGCCAGCAGCTCCGGGACAGGGGCGAACACCATATATTTT,CASSSGTGANTIYF
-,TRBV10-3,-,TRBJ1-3,TGTGCCATCAGGCGGGGGGGTGACGAAAACACCATATATTTT,CAIRRGGDENTIYF
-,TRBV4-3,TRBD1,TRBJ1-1,TGCGCCAGCAGCCAAGATCTGACGGGACAGGGGGGCGCTGAAGCTTTCTTT,CASSQDLTGQGGAEAFF
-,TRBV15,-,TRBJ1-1,TGTGCCACGCTAAGCCAGGGGTGGGTGAACACTGAAGCTTTCTTT,CATLSQGWVNTEAFF
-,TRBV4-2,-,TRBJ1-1,TGTGCCAGCAGCCAAGGCGCCTTTGAGAGCACTGAAGCTTTCTTT,CASSQGAFESTEAFF
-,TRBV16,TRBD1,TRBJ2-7,TGTGCCAGCAGCCACAACCAGGGGGCCCAGCAGTACTTC,CASSHNQGAQQYF
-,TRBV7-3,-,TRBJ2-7,TGTGCCAGCAGCCCGACTGGGGGAGGCCGGGGCGAGCAGTACTTC,CASSPTGGGRGEQYF
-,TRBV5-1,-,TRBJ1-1,TGCGCCAGTGCAAGCATCCCCGCGGGGCGGGGGACTGAAGCTTTCTTT,CASASIPAGRGTEAFF
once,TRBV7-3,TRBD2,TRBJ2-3,TGTGCCAGCAGCTCCGGACCGAGAAGCGGGGCCAGCACAGATACGCAGTATTTT,CASSSGPRSGASTDTQYF
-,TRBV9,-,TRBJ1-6,TGTGCCAGCAGCGTCCAGGGTGATTCACCCCTCCACTTT,CASSVQGDSPLHF
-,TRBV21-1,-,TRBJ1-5,TGTGCCAGCAGCAAAAGTCGCAGCCGCAATCAGCCCCAGCATTTT,CASSKSRSRNQPQHF
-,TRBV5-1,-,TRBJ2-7,TGCGCCAGCAGCCGCGACGGGGACCCCTCCTACGAGCAGTACTTC,CASSRDGDPSYEQYF
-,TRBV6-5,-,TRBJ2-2,TGTGCCAGCAGTTACTGGACTTTTAGGGACACCGGGGAGCTGTTTTTT,CASSYWTFRDTGELFF
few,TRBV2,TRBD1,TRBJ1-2,TGTGCCAGCAGTTCGGGACAGTCCTATGGCTACACCTTC,CASSSGQSYGYTF
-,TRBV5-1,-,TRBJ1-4,TGCGCCAGCAGCTTGGACCCAGGTTTTGCAACTAATGAAAAACTGTTTTTT,CASSLDPGFATNEKLFF
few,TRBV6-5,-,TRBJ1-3,TGTGCCAGCGACGCCGGACACAGCTCTGGAAACACCATATATTTT,CASDAGHSSGNTIYF
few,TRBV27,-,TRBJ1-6,TGTGCCAGCAGGTGGGGAGGGGCTAATTCACCCCTCCACTTT,CASRWGGANSPLHF
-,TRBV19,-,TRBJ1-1,TGTGCCAGTAGTATATCGGGGCTAGCCACTGAAGCTTTCTTT,CASSISGLATEAFF
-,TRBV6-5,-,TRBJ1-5,TGTGCCAGCAGTCCGCGAGGGGCCCCTCAGCCCCAGCATTTT,CASSPRGAPQPQHF
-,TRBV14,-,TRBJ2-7,TGTGCCAGCAGCCACGAGACAGAATTCCGTACCTACGAGCAGTACTTC,CASSHETEFRTYEQYF
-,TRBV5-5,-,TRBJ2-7,TGTGCCAGCAGCTTCCGGGACACCGAACACGAGCAGTACTTC,CASSFRDTEHEQYF
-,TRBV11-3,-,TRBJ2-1,TGTGCCAGCAGCACCTGGACAGGGAGGGACTCCTACAATGAGCAGTTCTTC,CASSTWTGRDSYNEQFF
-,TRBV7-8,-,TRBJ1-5,TGTGCCAGCAGTTTCGTGGGGGACGATCAGCCCCAGCATTTT,CASSFVGDDQPQHF
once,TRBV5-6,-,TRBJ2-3,TGTGCCAGCAAGGCCTCTAGAGATACGCAGTATTTT,CASKASRDTQYF
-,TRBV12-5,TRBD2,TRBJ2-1,TGTGCTAGTGGTTTGGCCCCCTCCGGGGGGGTCCACAATGAGCAGTTCTTC,CASGLAPSGGVHNEQFF
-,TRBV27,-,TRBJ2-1,TGTGCCAGCAGTCCAATGCCGGGGGATGGTGAGCAGTTCTTC,CASSPMPGDGEQFF
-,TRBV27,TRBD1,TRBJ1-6,TGTGCCAGCAGTGGGCCCCGGGAACAGGGGTTTCATTCACCCCTCCACTTT,CASSGPREQGFHSPLHF
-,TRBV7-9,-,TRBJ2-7,TGTGCCAGCAGCTCTCTAGGGGGGCGCGGGTCCTACGAGCAGTACTTC,CASSSLGGRGSYEQYF
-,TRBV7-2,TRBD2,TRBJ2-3,TGTGCCAGCAGCCCCCCCAGCGGGGGGCTCCCAGATACGCAGTATTTT,CASSPPSGGLPDTQYF
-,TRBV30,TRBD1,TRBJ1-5,TGTGCCTGGAGCAGGGGGGCCCAGCCCCAGCATTTT,CAWSRGAQPQHF
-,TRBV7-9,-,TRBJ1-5,TGTGCCAGCAGCGACGGGGGGGCCTTTGATCAGCCCCAGCATTTT,CASSDGGAFDQPQHF
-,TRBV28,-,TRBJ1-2,TGTGCCAGCAGTCCAGGGGCGCCTGAGCGTGGCTACACCTTC,CASSPGAPERGYTF
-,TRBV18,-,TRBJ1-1,TGTGCCAGCTCACCCGTCGCGGCGGTGAACACTGAAGCTTTCTTT,CASSPVAAVNTEAFF
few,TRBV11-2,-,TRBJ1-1,TGTGCCAGCAGCTCTCCAAGGACGGGCTGGACTGAAGCTTTCTTT,CASSSPRTGWTEAFF
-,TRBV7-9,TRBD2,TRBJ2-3,TGTGCCAGCAGACATAGCGGGGGGGCCTTGGATACGCAGTATTTT,CASRHSGGALDTQYF
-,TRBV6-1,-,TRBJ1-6,TGTGCCAGCAGTGAAGCGCTATGGGGGAATTCACCCCTCCACTTT,CASSEALWGNSPLHF
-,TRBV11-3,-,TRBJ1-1,TGTGCCAGCAGCCTGGGGGTGAACACTGAAGCTTTCTTT,CASSLGVNTEAFF
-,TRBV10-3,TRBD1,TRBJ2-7,TGTGCCATCAGTGGGGACAGGGGGACCCGCGAGCAGTACTTC,CAISGDRGTREQYF
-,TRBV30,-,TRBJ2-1,TGTGCCTGGAGTGGGGCAGGAGAGCAGTTCTTC,CAWSGAGEQFF
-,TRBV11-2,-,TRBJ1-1,TGTGCCAGCAGCTTAGGGGGCTCCCTGAACACTGAAGCTTTCTTT,CASSLGGSLNTEAFF
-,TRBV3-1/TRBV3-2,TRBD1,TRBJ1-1,TGTGCCAGCAGCCAGACCTCAGGGGGCGCAGCTTTCTTT,CASSQTSGGAAFF
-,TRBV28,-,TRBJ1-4,TGTGCCAGCAGTTCCCCCCGGGCCGGCCTCCGGGAAAAACTGTTTTTT,CASSSPRAGLREKLFF
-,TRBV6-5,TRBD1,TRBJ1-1,TGTGCCAGCTCGGACAGGGGGAACACTGAAGCTTTCTTT,CASSDRGNTEAFF
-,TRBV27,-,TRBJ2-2,TGTGCCAGCAGTTTATTAGGACGCCCAATCTCGGTTCCCGGGGAGCTGTTTTTT,CASSLLGRPISVPGELFF
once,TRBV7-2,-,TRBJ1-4,TGTGCCAGCAACTTTGGGGGCGGGATAAATGAAAAACTGTTTTTT,CASNFGGGINEKLFF